The clone carrying this T cell receptor (beta chain) was picked up a small number of times. The antigen remains unidentified. CDR3 size: 13 residues. In germline, CDR1 is SEHNR, CDR2 FQNEAQ (reference sequence). The V segment lost 7 bases and the J segment 2 bases; nucleotides outside the gene matches: 5. The sample comes from a study of T cells in Graves' hyperthyroidism and ophthalmopathy. Study observations and caveats: Ophthalmopathy prediction by the model preceded onset by a median approximately 5.9 months. A 13 V-J model separated ophthalmopathy from stable hyperthyroidism.

It was RNA transcripts that yielded the amplified TCR beta CDR3 regions. A set of HTBI primers served as the primers for a first-round RT-PCR of the TCR CDR3. TCRdb reprocessed the multiplex PCR reads via MiXCR and lists one record per CDR3 protein. There are more than 500,000 distinct CDR3 sequences in the sample; around 50% occur only once, and approximately 44% lies in the top ten. Every diagnosis used clinical symptoms, serum thyroxine and TRAb, thyroid ultrasound and orbital computed tomography. The sequencing input was peripheral blood or thyroid tissue (not recorded which). This clonotype was obtained from an adult woman with Graves' disease, either hyperthyroidism or ophthalmopathy (not recorded which). The genes are TRBV7-9 and TRBJ2-7; TRBD1 matches 7 bases. The CDR3 is CASIARGTYEQYF. DNA of the CDR3: TGTGCCAGCATAGCCAGGGGGACCTACGAGCAGTACTTC.